The 2 T cell receptor beta chains below come from one sample, sequenced in a study of T cells in Graves' hyperthyroidism and ophthalmopathy. Amplification yielded TCR beta CDR3 regions, with RNA transcripts as the source. The HTBI primer set served for first-round RT-PCR of the TCR CDR3. TCRdb ran MiXCR on the multiplex PCR reads and lists one entry per CDR3 protein. This sample has about 350,000 distinct CDR3 sequences, with around 18% found just once. Sequenced: blood. The receptors stem from a woman between 35 and 50 years old with Graves' ophthalmopathy.

This clonotype was picked up many times. This chain links TRBV28 with TRBJ2-7; 10 bases are a match to TRBD2. Germline V gene sequence: CDR1 MDHEN, CDR2 SYDVKM. The CDR3 is 16 residues long. The V segment lost 8 bases and the J segment 0 bases; nucleotides outside the gene matches: 10. The CDR3 loop reads CASRRPGTSVSYEQYF. CDR3 coding DNA: TGTGCCAGCCGTAGACCAGGGACTAGCGTCTCCTACGAGCAGTACTTC.

The chain links TRBV2 to TRBJ2-7; D remains ambiguous. V lost 2 bases and J 2 bases, leaving 10 bases between the germline ends. The CDR3 consists of 14 residues. The germline CDR1 and CDR2 sequences are SNHLY and FYNNEI. The CDR3 DNA follows: TGTGCCAGCAGTGAAAGGATGGGTCCCTACGAGCAGTACTTC. Its protein product is CASSERMGPYEQYF. Supplemented by reference TRBV2 and TRBJ2-7, the full variable domain reads EPEVTQTPSHQVTQMGQEVILRCVPISNHLYFYWYRQILGQKVEFLVSFYNNEISEKSEIFDDQFSVERPDGSNFTLKIRSTKLEDSAMYFCASSERMGPYEQYFGPGTRLTVT.